This T cell receptor beta chain was identified during a study of blood T cells in healthy people across ages. Study-level results: The fall in TCR beta diversity per million T cells was roughly linear with age.

The use of a sample-barcoded 5' primer and a J-beta primer mix characterized a second PCR of 7 to 11 cycles. MiXCR was run by TCRdb on the 5' RACE reads, yielding one entry per CDR3 protein. The table lists fewer than 2,000,000 distinct CDR3 sequences, about 39% of them singletons. Note on this clonotype: As yet, its antigen is unknown.

The specimen sequenced was blood. This clonotype originated in a human donor in good health.

Here the CDR3 reads CASSQDQGARTPLHF. The CDR3 nucleotides are TGCGCCAGCAGCCAAGATCAGGGGGCAAGAACACCCCTCCACTTT. The chain recombines TRBV4-1 with TRBJ1-6; the match to TRBD1 covers 8 bases. Trimming took 0 bases from V and 11 from J; bases not matched to a gene: 6. The germline V gene has CDR1 MGHRA and CDR2 YSYEKL. There are 15 residues in the CDR3.